The TCR beta chain under discussion was sequenced for a study of blood T cell repertoires in COVID-19. Only in-frame clones appear in the TCRdb table, and some are missing; sequencing was by immunoSEQ multiplex PCR. Among 400,000 or so clones listed, approximately 87% were seen once. The CDR3 is 14 residues long. Trimming removed 4 bases from V and 1 base from J, with 8 bases in between. CDR1 KGHDR and CDR2 SFDVKD come from the germline V gene. The chain combines TRBV24-1 with TRBJ2-3; tentatively, D is TRBD1 (5 bases). The sequencing input was PBMCs or T cells enriched from blood (not recorded which). This TCR was sampled from a man aged 40-49 years in a cohort exposed to, infected with or recovered from COVID-19 (not recorded which). The CDR3 region has the DNA TGTGCCACCAGTGACCCCAGGGGCACAGATACGCAGTATTTT. This gives the protein CATSDPRGTDTQYF.